Below are 17 T cell receptor beta chains sequenced from a single sample in a study of read filtering for tumor transcriptome and immune sequencing. Molecular barcoded adaptors covering alpha/delta and beta/gamma chains were used on about 390 ng RNA. TCRdb re-called the reads with MiXCR, one entry per CDR3 protein. The table lists some 120,000 distinct CDR3 sequences, under 15% of them singletons, with more than 9.5% in the top ten. The sequenced sample consisted of a population of CD138-negative cells sorted from bone marrow. These TCRs come from a donor at least 40 years old with multiple myeloma.

This clonotype was found many times. The V and J genes are TRBV5-1 and TRBJ2-5; TRBD2 might be the D (7 bases). V gave up 5 bases and J gave up 3 bases, with 14 bases separating them. There are 14 residues in the CDR3. In germline, CDR1 is SGHRS, CDR2 YFSETQ. The CDR3 region has the DNA TGCGCCAGCAGGGGGGGGCCCTCAGAAGAGACCCAGTACTTC. This sequence encodes CASRGGPSEETQYF.

This clonotype was observed at least ten times. The V and J genes are TRBV5-1 and TRBJ2-1, with 12 bases that match TRBD1. J lost 7 bases, V lost 0 bases, and 8 bases had no gene match. This CDR3 has 17 residues. Germline assignment: CDR1 SGHRS and CDR2 YFSETQ. CDR3 bases: TGCGCCAGCAGCTTGGCCGAGGGACAGGGGGCAGGGAATGAGCAGTTCTTC. The encoded protein is CASSLAEGQGAGNEQFF.

This clonotype was seen at least ten times. The chain is built from TRBV7-2 and TRBJ2-7; 11 bases align to TRBD2. Germline-derived CDR1 and CDR2 are SGHTA and FQGNSA. The CDR3 loop spans 16 amino acids. Unmatched junction bases numbered 8, after V lost 4 bases and J lost 3 bases. CDR3 region: CASSSRLAGRLYEQYF. The CDR3 nucleotides read TGTGCCAGCAGCTCCAGACTAGCGGGACGTCTCTACGAGCAGTACTTC.

This clonotype has ten or more counts. The rearrangement links TRBV20-1 to TRBJ2-1; the D is unclear. Trimming stripped 2 bases from V and 0 bases from J, with 11 bases between. Germline V gene sequence: CDR1 DFQATT, CDR2 SNEGSKA (reference sequence). The CDR3 totals 15 residues. This CDR3 reads CSARSRLDSYNEQFF. In DNA form, the CDR3 reads TGCAGTGCTAGATCCCGACTGGACTCCTACAATGAGCAGTTCTTC.

This clonotype was found many times. This chain connects TRBV7-9 to TRBJ2-1; TRBD2 matches at 7 bases. This CDR3 has 15 amino acids. Germline values: CDR1 SEHNR, CDR2 FQNEAQ (reference sequence). J gave up 4 bases and V 5 bases, and 8 bases lay outside the gene matches. Here the CDR3 DNA reads TGTGCCAGCAGCCAAGGACTAGTGGGGTACAATGAGCAGTTCTTC. Its translation is CASSQGLVGYNEQFF.

There are a few counts of this clonotype. This CDR3 fails to terminate in the conserved phenylalanine or tryptophan, so it likely reflects a read error. The CDR3 region has the DNA TGTGCCAGCAGCTCAACAGGGGCGTACAATGAGCAGTTCCTC. It encodes CASSSTGAYNEQFL. The gene calls are TRBV3-1 and TRBJ2-1, with 7 positions matching TRBD1. V was pared by 5 bases and J by 4 bases, with 5 bases of the junction left unmatched. The CDR3 length is 14 residues. Germline CDR1 reads LGHDT; CDR2 reads YNNKEL (reference sequence).

V usage is TRBV7-2 and J usage is TRBJ1-1; the D gene is possibly TRBD1 (5 bases). Trimming left V 3 bases short and J 5 bases short, with 13 bases between. CDR1 is SGHTA and CDR2 is FQGNSA in the germline V gene. CDR3 size: 14 residues. The CDR3 loop reads CASSFGAGGTEAFF. DNA for the CDR3: TGTGCCAGCAGCTTTGGGGCGGGGGGTACTGAAGCTTTCTTT.

This clonotype came up a few times. A single base separates this from a much larger clone, so it may be a read error. The V and J genes are TRBV20-1 and TRBJ2-5; TRBD2 agrees at 7 bases. V shed 8 bases and J 4 bases; nucleotides not matched to a gene: 10. The CDR3 consists of 13 residues. Germline V gene data show CDR1 as DFQATT and CDR2 as SNEGSKA (reference sequence). CDR3 DNA sequence: TGCAGTCCGGGGGGAGTGCTAGGAGAGACCCAGTACTTC. Translating gives CSPGGVLGETQYF.

As for this clonotype: This may stem from a read error, because a much larger clone lies one nucleotide away. V gene TRBV27 combines with J gene TRBJ2-3; D is ambiguous. The CDR3 length is 12 residues. The germline CDR1 and CDR2 sequences are MNHEY and SMNVEV (reference sequence). The CDR3 DNA reads TGTGCCTGCAGTTCGGGCCCAGATACGCAGTATTTT. Its protein is CACSSGPDTQYF.

This clonotype came up many times. V is TRBV20-1 and J is TRBJ2-7, with 9 nucleotides matching TRBD2. The ends lost 6 bases at V and 2 bases at J; junction bases unmatched: 5. The germline V gene encodes CDR1 DFQATT and CDR2 SNEGSKA (reference sequence). The CDR3 length is 13 residues. CDR3 region: CSAQTSGTYEQYF. The CDR3 bases are TGCAGTGCCCAGACTAGCGGTACCTACGAGCAGTACTTC.

The table lists this clonotype with many counts. The J gene is TRBJ2-1, the V gene TRBV29-1; the D is unclear. The CDR3 runs 10 residues. Germline lookup yields CDR1 SQVTM and CDR2 ANQGSEA. V was clipped by 8 bases and J by 10 bases, with 12 bases between them. The CDR3 reads CSILEAEQFF. The CDR3 DNA follows: TGCAGCATATTAGAAGCAGAGCAGTTCTTC.

A remark on this clonotype: This could be a read error, since a much larger clone is one nucleotide away. CDR3 nucleotide sequence: TGTGCCGGCAGAGGGACTCTTCAAGAGACCCAGTACTTC. It is translated as CAGRGTLQETQYF. The chain has TRBV27 and TRBJ2-5; TRBD2 is a possible D gene (6 bases). The CDR3 extends over 13 amino acids. Per the germline V gene, CDR1 is MNHEY and CDR2 is SMNVEV (reference sequence).

With respect to this clonotype: A read error may account for a junction end that differs from germline. DNA for the CDR3: TGTGCCAGCAGTTCTTTAGGACAGAACTACAACGAGCAGTTCTTC. Translated, it gives CASSSLGQNYNEQFF. The chain couples TRBV28 to TRBJ2-1, with a possible D match to TRBD1 (6 bases). This CDR3 spans 15 amino acids. In germline, CDR1 is MDHEN, CDR2 SYDVKM.

The gene calls are TRBV25-1 and TRBJ1-6; TRBD1 is a possible D gene (6 bases). Between the trimmed V and J ends, which lost 0 bases and 13 bases, there was a span of 13 bases. Germline CDR1 is MGHDK and CDR2 is SYGVNS. The CDR3 covers 14 residues. This CDR3 reads CASSEYLGGSPLHF. The CDR3 DNA reads TGTGCCAGCAGTGAATACTTAGGGGGGTCGCCCCTCCACTTT.

This clonotype was recorded many times. J is TRBJ2-7 and V is TRBV21-1; the table calls TRBD1, which could not be checked here. TRBV21-1 is annotated as a pseudogene. This CDR3 is 15 amino acids long. The CDR3 reads CASSKAPGVLYEQYF. In DNA form, the CDR3 reads TGTGCCAGCAGCAAAGCTCCCGGGGTTCTCTACGAGCAGTACTTC.

As concerns this clonotype: Being one base from a much bigger clone, this may be a read error. The chain joins TRBV20-1 to TRBJ2-1; TRBD1 aligns across 10 bases. The ends lost 5 bases at V and 6 bases at J; junction bases unmatched: 4. Germline V lookup: CDR1 DFQATT, CDR2 SNEGSKA (reference sequence). The CDR3 sequence is 13 residues long. The CDR3 DNA reads TGCAGTGCTGGACAGGGGGGTTGCAATGAGCAGTTCTTC. Translation: CSAGQGGCNEQFF.

This clonotype was observed at least ten times. The rearrangement uses TRBV20-1 and TRBJ2-1; 12 nucleotides agree with TRBD2. The V gene's germline CDR1 is DFQATT and CDR2 SNEGSKA (reference sequence). J gave up 7 bases and V 6 bases, and 7 bases lay outside the gene matches. The CDR3 totals 14 residues. The CDR3 loop reads CSARLAGGPNEQFF. The CDR3 DNA reads as TGCAGTGCCCGCCTAGCGGGAGGGCCGAATGAGCAGTTCTTC.